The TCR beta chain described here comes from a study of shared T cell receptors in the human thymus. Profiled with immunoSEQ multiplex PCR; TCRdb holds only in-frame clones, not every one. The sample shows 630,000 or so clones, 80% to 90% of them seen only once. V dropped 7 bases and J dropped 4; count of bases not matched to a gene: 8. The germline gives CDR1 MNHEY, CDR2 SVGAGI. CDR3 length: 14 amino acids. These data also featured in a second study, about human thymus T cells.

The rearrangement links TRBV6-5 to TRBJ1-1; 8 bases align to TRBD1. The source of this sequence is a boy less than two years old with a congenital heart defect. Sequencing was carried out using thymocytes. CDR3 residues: CASTFGQGRTEAFF. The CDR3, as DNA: TGTGCCAGCACCTTTGGACAGGGTCGCACTGAAGCTTTCTTT.